The 13 T cell receptor beta chains below come from one sample, sequenced in a study of blood T cell repertoires in COVID-19. Sequencing was performed with immunoSEQ multiplex PCR; in TCRdb, only in-frame clones are kept and a portion is missing. The sample holds 150,000 or so clones, around 90% seen once. The specimen sequenced was PBMCs or T cells enriched from blood (not recorded which). These receptors originate from a woman aged 40 to 55 who had been exposed to COVID-19.

The chain has TRBV19 and TRBJ2-1, with D possibly being TRBD2 (6 bases). Trimming removed 3 bases at V and 2 bases at J, with 20 bases between. CDR3 length: 18 amino acids. Per germline, CDR1 LNHDA and CDR2 SQIVND (reference sequence). The CDR3 DNA follows: TGTGCCAGTAGTATTTCTAGCGCCCTAAGGGGTCCCTACAATGAGCAGTTCTTC. Protein: CASSISSALRGPYNEQFF.

The rearrangement links TRBV19 to TRBJ2-1; TRBD2 agrees at 11 bases. V lost 5 bases to trimming and J lost 15 bases; unmatched junction nucleotides: 9. The germline gives CDR1 LNHDA, CDR2 SQIVND (reference sequence). The CDR3 is 13 amino acids. The CDR3 DNA is TGTGCCAGTAGTCCGGGACTAGCGGACCCTCCGTTCTTC. It is translated as CASSPGLADPPFF.

V is TRBV5-1 and J is TRBJ2-1; TRBD1 aligns across 10 bases. V shed 0 bases, J shed 6 bases, and the junction held 9 bases outside the gene matches. This CDR3 region has 17 residues. Germline CDR1 reads SGHRS; CDR2 reads YFSETQ. This CDR3 reads CASSLGTGGTWSNEQFF. DNA of the CDR3: TGCGCCAGCAGCTTGGGGACAGGGGGGACTTGGAGCAATGAGCAGTTCTTC.

The chain joins TRBV6-5 to TRBJ2-1, with 7 nucleotides matching TRBD1. CDR3 size: 13 residues. The germline gives CDR1 MNHEY, CDR2 SVGAGI. The V segment lost 7 bases and the J segment 9 bases; nucleotides outside the gene matches: 9. The CDR3 is CASKTRQGGEQFF. CDR3 DNA: TGTGCCAGCAAGACCCGACAGGGCGGTGAGCAGTTCTTC.

The chain recombines TRBV28 with TRBJ1-1; maybe TRBD1 (5 bases). V was cut by 6 bases and J by 7 bases, with 21 bases left in between. The CDR3 spans 15 residues. Germline-derived CDR1 and CDR2 are MDHEN and SYDVKM. The DNA for the CDR3 is TGTGCCAGCAGATCACCGGACGGATTTAGGGGTGAAGCTTTCTTT. Its protein product is CASRSPDGFRGEAFF.

The chain uses TRBV11-1 and TRBJ1-2; maybe TRBD1 (6 bases). Deletions cut 0 bases from V and 5 bases from J, with 13 bases between. This CDR3 has 15 amino acids. Germline lookup yields CDR1 SGHAT and CDR2 FQDESV (reference sequence). CDR3 residues: CASSLAAGTQYGYTF. The CDR3 bases are TGTGCCAGCAGCTTAGCGGCCGGGACACAGTATGGCTACACCTTC.

V gene TRBV28 combines with J gene TRBJ1-5; maybe TRBD1 (5 bases). This CDR3 is 12 amino acids long. Trimming took 6 bases from V and 7 from J, leaving 10 bases between them. Germline V gene lookup returns CDR1 MDHEN and CDR2 SYDVKM. The CDR3 nucleotides are TGTGCCAGCAGGGAAGGGGAACAGCCCCAGCATTTT. It yields the protein CASREGEQPQHF. Variable domain in full (rest from reference TRBV28 and TRBJ1-5): DVKVTQSSRYLVKRTGEKVFLECVQDMDHENMFWYRQDPGLGLRLIYFSYDVKMKEKGDIPEGYSVSREKKERFSLILESASTNQTSMYLCASREGEQPQHFGDGTRLSIL.

V and J are TRBV11-3 and TRBJ2-1; 11 bases are shared with TRBD2. The CDR3 extends over 15 amino acids. Germline CDR1 is SGHNT and CDR2 is YENEEA. V lost 0 bases, J lost 9 bases, and 4 bases stayed unmatched. CDR3 residues: CASSLDSGGVIEQFF. Written as DNA, the CDR3 is TGTGCCAGCAGCTTAGATAGCGGGGGGGTAATTGAGCAGTTCTTC.

V is TRBV7-7 and J is TRBJ2-5, with TRBD1 matching 9 bases. Unmatched junction bases numbered 8, after V lost 4 bases and J lost 5 bases. Looked up from germline, CDR1 is SSHAT and CDR2 is FNYEAQ (reference sequence). This CDR3 has 15 residues. CDR3 residues: CASSSGGQGRETQYF. CDR3 DNA sequence: TGTGCCAGCAGCTCGGGGGGACAGGGAAGGGAGACCCAGTACTTC.

This chain links TRBV14 with TRBJ2-7, with 7 bases lining up with TRBD1. Trimming cost V 5 bases and J 6 bases; bases outside gene matches: 1. The CDR3 sequence is 11 residues long. Germline V gene lookup returns CDR1 SGHDN and CDR2 FVKESK. The CDR3 here is CASSSGGEQYF. The CDR3 DNA is TGTGCCAGCAGCTCAGGGGGCGAGCAGTACTTC.

The chain joins TRBV9 to TRBJ2-1, with D perhaps TRBD2 (6 bases). Germline loops: CDR1 SGDLS, CDR2 YYNGEE. V lost 3 bases, J lost 4 bases, and 14 bases lay in between. The CDR3 length is 15 residues. CDR3 coding DNA: TGTGCCAGCAGCGCCCCGGGAGCGAGTTACAATGAGCAGTTCTTC. Translating it yields CASSAPGASYNEQFF.

This clone was found once. This chain connects TRBV5-1 to TRBJ1-4; TRBD1 matches at 11 bases. CDR1 is SGHRS and CDR2 is YFSETQ in the germline V gene. The V gene end was trimmed by 0 bases and the J gene end by 8 bases; junction bases not matched to a gene: 3. This CDR3 region has 15 residues. The CDR3 is CASSLGDRGNEKLFF. In DNA form, the CDR3 reads TGCGCCAGCAGCTTGGGGGACAGGGGGAACGAAAAACTGTTTTTT.

V and J are TRBV27 and TRBJ2-7; D gene uncertain. The ends were cut back, 3 bases at V and 2 bases at J, with 14 bases in the middle. CDR3 length: 15 residues. The germline CDR1 and CDR2 sequences are MNHEY and SMNVEV (reference sequence). The CDR3 region is CASSFGTENTYEQYF. CDR3 nucleotides: TGTGCCAGCAGTTTTGGCACAGAGAATACCTACGAGCAGTACTTC.